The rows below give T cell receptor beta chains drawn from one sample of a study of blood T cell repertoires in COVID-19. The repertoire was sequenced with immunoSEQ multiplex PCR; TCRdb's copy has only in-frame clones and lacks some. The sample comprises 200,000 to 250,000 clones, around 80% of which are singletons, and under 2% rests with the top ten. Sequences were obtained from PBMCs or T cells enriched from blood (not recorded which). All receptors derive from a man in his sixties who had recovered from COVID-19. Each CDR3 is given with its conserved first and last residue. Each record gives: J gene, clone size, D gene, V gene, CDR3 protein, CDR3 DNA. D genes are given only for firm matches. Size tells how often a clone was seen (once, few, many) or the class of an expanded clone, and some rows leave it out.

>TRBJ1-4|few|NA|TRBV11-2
CASSSLRGGEKLFF
TGTGCCAGCAGCTCCCTCAGGGGCGGTGAAAAACTGTTTTTT
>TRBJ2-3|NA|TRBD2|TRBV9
CASSVGVAGEGDTQYF
TGTGCCAGCAGCGTAGGGGTAGCGGGGGAGGGAGATACGCAGTATTTT
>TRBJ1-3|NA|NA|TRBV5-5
CASKRGSGNTIYF
TGTGCCAGCAAGCGGGGCTCTGGAAACACCATATATTTT
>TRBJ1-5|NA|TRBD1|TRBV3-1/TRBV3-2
CASSHRTGDQPQHF
TGTGCCAGCAGCCACCGAACAGGGGATCAGCCCCAGCATTTT
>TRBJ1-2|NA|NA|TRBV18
CASSPPTDSAYGYTF
TGTGCCAGCTCACCACCCACGGACAGCGCCTATGGCTACACCTTC
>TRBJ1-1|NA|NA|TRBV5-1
CASSSQGSANTEAFF
TGCGCCAGCAGCTCGCAGGGATCCGCGAACACTGAAGCTTTCTTT
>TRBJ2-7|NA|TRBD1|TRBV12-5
CASGLALIRDRGSHEQYF
TGTGCTAGTGGTTTGGCATTAATCCGGGACAGGGGGTCCCACGAGCAGTACTTC
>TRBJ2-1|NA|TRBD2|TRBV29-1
CSVPPPLAVNEQFF
TGCAGCGTTCCACCGCCCCTAGCGGTCAATGAGCAGTTCTTC
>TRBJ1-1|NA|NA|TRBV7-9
CASSPDKNTEAFF
TGTGCCAGCAGCCCAGACAAGAACACTGAAGCTTTCTTT
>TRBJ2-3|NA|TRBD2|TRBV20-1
CSASNEAGTSGSSQYF
TGCAGTGCTAGTAACGAAGCTGGGACTAGCGGCTCCTCGCAGTATTTT
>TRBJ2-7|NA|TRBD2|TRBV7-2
CASSLAASGRTYEQYF
TGTGCCAGCAGCTTAGCGGCTAGCGGGAGGACCTACGAGCAGTACTTC
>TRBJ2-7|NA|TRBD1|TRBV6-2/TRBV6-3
CASSSPGQGVYEQYF
TGTGCCAGCAGTTCCCCTGGACAGGGAGTCTACGAGCAGTACTTC
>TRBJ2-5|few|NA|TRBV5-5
CASSLLVQETQYF
TGTGCCAGCAGCTTGCTAGTTCAAGAGACCCAGTACTTC
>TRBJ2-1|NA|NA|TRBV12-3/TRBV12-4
CASSLASEDEQFF
TGTGCCAGCAGCCTAGCGTCCGAGGATGAGCAGTTCTTC
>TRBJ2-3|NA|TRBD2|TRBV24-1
CATSGGAPDTQYF
TGTGCCACCTCCGGGGGGGCCCCAGATACGCAGTATTTT
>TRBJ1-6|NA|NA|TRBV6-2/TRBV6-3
CASSYSPNGSPLHF
TGTGCCAGCAGTTACTCACCCAACGGTTCACCCCTCCACTTT
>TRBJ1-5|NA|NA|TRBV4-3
CASSQDYGVRSNQPQHF
TGCGCCAGCAGCCAAGATTACGGGGTCCGGAGCAATCAGCCCCAGCATTTT
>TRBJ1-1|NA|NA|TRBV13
CASSLFRRLDTEAFF
TGTGCCAGCAGCTTATTCCGGAGGTTGGACACTGAAGCTTTCTTT
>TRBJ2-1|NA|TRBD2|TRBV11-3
CASSLSGGAYNEQFF
TGTGCCAGCAGCCTCAGCGGGGGGGCCTACAATGAGCAGTTCTTC
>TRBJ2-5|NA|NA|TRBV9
CASSRTAQETQYF
TGTGCCAGCAGCCGCACAGCCCAAGAGACCCAGTACTTC
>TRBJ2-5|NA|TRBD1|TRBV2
CASRNDRGLRETQYF
TGTGCCAGCAGGAACGACAGGGGGCTAAGAGAGACCCAGTACTTC
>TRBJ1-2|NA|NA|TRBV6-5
CASSSPRQPYGYTF
TGTGCCAGCAGTTCCCCGAGACAGCCATATGGCTACACCTTC
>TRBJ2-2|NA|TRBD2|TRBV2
CASRGLAGGLNTGELFF
TGTGCCAGCAGAGGACTAGCGGGGGGCCTTAACACCGGGGAGCTGTTTTTT
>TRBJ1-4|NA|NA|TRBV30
CAWSRGGTTEKLFF
TGTGCCTGGAGTAGGGGCGGGACGACGGAAAAACTGTTTTTT
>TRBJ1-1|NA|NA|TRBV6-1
CASSEMLRRGNTEAFF
TGTGCCAGCAGTGAAATGCTGCGGCGGGGGAACACTGAAGCTTTCTTT
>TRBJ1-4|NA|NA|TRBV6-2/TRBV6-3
CASSYPFSEKLFF
TGTGCCAGCAGTTACCCATTCAGTGAAAAACTGTTTTTT
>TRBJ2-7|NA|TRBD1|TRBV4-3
CASSQDDRTGYEQYF
TGCGCCAGCAGCCAAGATGACAGGACAGGCTACGAGCAGTACTTC
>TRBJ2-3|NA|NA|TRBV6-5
CASSPSRDTQYF
TGTGCCAGCAGTCCCTCCAGGGATACGCAGTATTTT
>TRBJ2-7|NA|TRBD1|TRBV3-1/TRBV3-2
CASSQNRGAYEQYF
TGTGCCAGCAGCCAGAACAGGGGAGCCTACGAGCAGTACTTC
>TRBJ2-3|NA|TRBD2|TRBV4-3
CASSRGLAGADTQYF
TGCGCCAGCAGTCGGGGACTAGCGGGGGCAGATACGCAGTATTTT
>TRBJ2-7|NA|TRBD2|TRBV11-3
CASSSSGTPLLAYEQYF
TGTGCCAGCAGCTCTAGCGGGACGCCTCTCCTGGCCTACGAGCAGTACTTC
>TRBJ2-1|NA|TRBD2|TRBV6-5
CASSLRLASYNEQFF
TGTGCCAGCAGTCTTCGACTAGCCTCCTACAATGAGCAGTTCTTC
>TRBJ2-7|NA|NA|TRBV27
CASSIRRTLRSYEQYF
TGTGCCAGCAGTATCCGTCGGACTCTGCGCTCCTACGAGCAGTACTTC
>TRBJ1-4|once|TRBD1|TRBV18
CASSPGTGRPNEKLFF
TGTGCCAGCTCACCCGGGACAGGGAGGCCTAATGAAAAACTGTTTTTT
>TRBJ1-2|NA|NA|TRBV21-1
CASSKGGQGFYGYTF
TGTGCCAGCAGCAAAGGGGGACAGGGGTTTTATGGCTACACCTTC
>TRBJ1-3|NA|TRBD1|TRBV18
CASSPPTGGNTIYF
TGTGCCAGCTCACCACCGACAGGGGGAAACACCATATATTTT
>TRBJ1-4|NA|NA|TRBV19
CASSTQGIREKLFF
TGTGCCAGTAGTACCCAGGGGATTCGAGAAAAACTGTTTTTT
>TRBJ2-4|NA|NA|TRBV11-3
CASSLSGERVAKNIQYF
TGTGCCAGCAGCTTAAGTGGGGAGAGGGTAGCCAAAAACATTCAGTACTTC
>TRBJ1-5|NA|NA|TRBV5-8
CASSTEADQPQHF
TGTGCCAGCAGCACGGAGGCAGATCAGCCCCAGCATTTT
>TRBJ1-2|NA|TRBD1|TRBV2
CASSGTGWGYTF
TGTGCCAGCAGTGGGACAGGGTGGGGCTACACCTTC
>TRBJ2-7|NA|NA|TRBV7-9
CASSPTGYEQYF
TGTGCCAGCAGCCCGACAGGTTACGAGCAGTACTTC
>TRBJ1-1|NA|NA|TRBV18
CASSPRVLDLNTEAFF
TGTGCCAGCTCACCACGAGTATTAGATTTGAACACTGAAGCTTTCTTT
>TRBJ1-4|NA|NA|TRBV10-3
CAISARRHGTNEKLFF
TGTGCCATCAGTGCCCGGCGGCATGGAACTAATGAAAAACTGTTTTTT
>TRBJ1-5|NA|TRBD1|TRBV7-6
CASSPGTGLNQPQHF
TGTGCCAGCAGCCCCGGGACAGGGCTAAATCAGCCCCAGCATTTT
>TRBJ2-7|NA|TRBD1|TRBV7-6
CASSYRQGAYEQYF
TGTGCCAGCAGCTATAGACAGGGAGCCTACGAGCAGTACTTC
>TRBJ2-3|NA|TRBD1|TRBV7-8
CASSVTTGGRSGTDTQYF
TGTGCCAGCAGCGTAACTACAGGGGGCAGGTCCGGCACAGATACGCAGTATTTT
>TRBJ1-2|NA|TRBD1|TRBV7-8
CASSKEISGTVYGYTF
TGTGCCAGCAGCAAAGAAATTAGTGGGACAGTCTATGGCTACACCTTC
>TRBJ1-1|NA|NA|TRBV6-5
CASSYSRPGVTEAFF
TGTGCCAGCAGTTACTCCCGTCCAGGGGTTACTGAAGCTTTCTTT
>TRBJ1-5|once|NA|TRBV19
CASSLAAPMKNQPQHF
TGTGCCAGTAGTTTGGCCGCACCGATGAAAAATCAGCCCCAGCATTTT
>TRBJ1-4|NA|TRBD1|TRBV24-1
CATSDFGQVPF
TGTGCCACCAGTGATTTCGGACAGGTGCCGTTT
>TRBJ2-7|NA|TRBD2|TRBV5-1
CASSLAQLAGGREQYF
TGCGCCAGCAGCTTGGCCCAACTAGCGGGGGGGCGTGAGCAGTACTTC
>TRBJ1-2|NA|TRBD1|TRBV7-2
CASSPRTGANYGYTF
TGTGCCAGCAGCCCACGGACAGGGGCTAACTATGGCTACACCTTC
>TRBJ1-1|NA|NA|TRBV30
CAWRSDRYTEAFF
TGTGCCTGGAGGTCGGACAGATACACTGAAGCTTTCTTT
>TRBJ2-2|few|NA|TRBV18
CASSPPRVTNTGELFF
TGTGCCAGCTCACCCCCCAGGGTAACAAACACCGGGGAGCTGTTTTTT
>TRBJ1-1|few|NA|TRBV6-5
CASSYSSRMNTEAFF
TGTGCCAGCAGTTACTCGTCCAGAATGAACACTGAAGCTTTCTTT
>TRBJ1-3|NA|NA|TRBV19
CASSTLLGASGNTIYF
TGTGCCAGTAGTACCCTTTTGGGAGCCTCTGGAAACACCATATATTTT
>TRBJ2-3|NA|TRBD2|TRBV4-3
CASSQALGSVAGYTDTQYF
TGCGCCAGCAGCCAAGCTCTGGGGTCGGTAGCGGGATACACAGATACGCAGTATTTT